Following are 6 T cell receptor beta chains from one sample sequenced in a study of beta chain features in type 1 diabetes. Reverse transcription of all isolated RNA meant that expressed TCRB transcripts were sequenced. The data were produced by immunoSEQ multiplex PCR, yet TCRdb's version contains in-frame clones alone and is incomplete. The table has roughly 120,000 clones, 30% to 50% seen once; the top ten hold more than 0.06%. The source material was stem cell memory CD4+ T cells from blood. The origin of the receptors is a young woman in good health.

This clone was seen only a few times. CDR3 sequence reads: CASRYPGLAFNEQFF. CDR3 in DNA: TGTGCCAGCAGGTATCCGGGACTAGCTTTCAATGAGCAGTTCTTC. The V call is TRBV7-3, the J call TRBJ2-1; 9 nucleotides agree with TRBD2. The CDR3 length is 15 residues. With 6 bases clipped from V and 6 bases from J, the junction kept 9 bases outside the gene matches. Germline V lookup: CDR1 SGHTA, CDR2 FQGTGA.

The chain has TRBV5-1 and TRBJ2-3; 12 nucleotides align to TRBD1. With V trimmed by 4 bases and J by 1 base, 4 bases remained unmatched. The CDR3 loop spans 16 amino acids. Germline CDR1 SGHRS, CDR2 YFSETQ. The CDR3 DNA reads as TGCGCCAGCAGCGTCGGGACAGGGGGCCGCACAGATACGCAGTATTTT. Residues: CASSVGTGGRTDTQYF.

This clone has just a few counts. The chain employs TRBV7-9 and TRBJ1-1, with 10 nucleotides matching TRBD1. There are 16 residues in the CDR3. Germline trimming cut 6 bases from V and 0 bases from J; bases unmatched to any gene: 7. Germline CDR1 and CDR2: SEHNR and FQNEAQ (reference sequence). The DNA of the CDR3 is TGTGCCAGCAGGACAGGGGGCTCGGGCGTGAACACTGAAGCTTTCTTT. This codes for CASRTGGSGVNTEAFF.

The chain couples TRBV6-1 to TRBJ2-1, with a tentative D call TRBD1 (5 bases). The CDR3 totals 14 residues. CDR1 and CDR2 from the germline V gene are MNHNS and SASEGT. V gave up 1 base and J gave up 6 bases, with 10 bases separating them. CDR3 residues: CASSEGADSNEQFF. The CDR3 region has the DNA TGTGCCAGCAGTGAAGGGGCAGACAGCAATGAGCAGTTCTTC.

The rearrangement uses TRBV19 and TRBJ2-7; D possibly corresponds to TRBD2 (5 bases). The CDR3 covers 12 residues. V was shortened by 3 bases and J by 3 bases, with 6 bases between the two germline ends. The germline V gene has CDR1 LNHDA and CDR2 SQIVND (reference sequence). CDR3 in amino acids: CASSMSGYEQYF. Here the CDR3 DNA reads TGTGCCAGTAGTATGAGCGGCTACGAGCAGTACTTC.

The gene calls are TRBV7-9 and TRBJ2-3; D perhaps matches TRBD2 (6 bases). CDR3 length: 17 amino acids. CDR1 is SEHNR, CDR2 FQNEAQ, per germline (reference sequence). V lost 5 bases and J 3 bases, leaving 21 bases between the germline ends. The CDR3 DNA sequence: TGTGCCAGCAGCCGGTCGCGTAGCGGCTATTCAACAGATACGCAGTATTTT. Protein product: CASSRSRSGYSTDTQYF.